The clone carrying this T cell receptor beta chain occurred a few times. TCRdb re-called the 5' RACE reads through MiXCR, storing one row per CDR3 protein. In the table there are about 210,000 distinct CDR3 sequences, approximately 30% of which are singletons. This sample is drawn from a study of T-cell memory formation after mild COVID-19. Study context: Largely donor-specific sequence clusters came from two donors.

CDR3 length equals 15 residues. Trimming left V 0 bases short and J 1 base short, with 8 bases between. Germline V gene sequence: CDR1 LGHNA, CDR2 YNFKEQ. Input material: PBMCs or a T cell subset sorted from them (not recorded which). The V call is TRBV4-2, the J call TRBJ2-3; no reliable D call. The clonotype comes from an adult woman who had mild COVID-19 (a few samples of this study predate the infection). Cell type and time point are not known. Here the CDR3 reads CASSQDNSGTDTQYF. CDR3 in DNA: TGTGCCAGCAGCCAAGATAACAGCGGCACAGATACGCAGTATTTT.